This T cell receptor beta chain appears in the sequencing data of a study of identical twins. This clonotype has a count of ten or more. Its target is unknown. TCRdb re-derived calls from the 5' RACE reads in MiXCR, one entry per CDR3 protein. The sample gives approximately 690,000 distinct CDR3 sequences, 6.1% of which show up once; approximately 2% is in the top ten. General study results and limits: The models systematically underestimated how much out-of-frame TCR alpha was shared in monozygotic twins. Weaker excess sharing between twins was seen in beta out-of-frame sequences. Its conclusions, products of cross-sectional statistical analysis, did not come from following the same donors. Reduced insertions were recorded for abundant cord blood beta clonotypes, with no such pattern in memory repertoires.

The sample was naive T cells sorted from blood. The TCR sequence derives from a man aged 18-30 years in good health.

The DNA for the CDR3 is TGTGCCAGCAGCCTACCAGCGGGAGGGCCCTACAATGAGCAGTTCTTC. Protein product: CASSLPAGGPYNEQFF. This chain links TRBV12-3 or TRBV12-4 with TRBJ2-1, with TRBD2 matching over 10 bases. V lost 6 bases, J lost 2 bases, and 7 bases stayed unmatched. The CDR3 runs to 16 residues.